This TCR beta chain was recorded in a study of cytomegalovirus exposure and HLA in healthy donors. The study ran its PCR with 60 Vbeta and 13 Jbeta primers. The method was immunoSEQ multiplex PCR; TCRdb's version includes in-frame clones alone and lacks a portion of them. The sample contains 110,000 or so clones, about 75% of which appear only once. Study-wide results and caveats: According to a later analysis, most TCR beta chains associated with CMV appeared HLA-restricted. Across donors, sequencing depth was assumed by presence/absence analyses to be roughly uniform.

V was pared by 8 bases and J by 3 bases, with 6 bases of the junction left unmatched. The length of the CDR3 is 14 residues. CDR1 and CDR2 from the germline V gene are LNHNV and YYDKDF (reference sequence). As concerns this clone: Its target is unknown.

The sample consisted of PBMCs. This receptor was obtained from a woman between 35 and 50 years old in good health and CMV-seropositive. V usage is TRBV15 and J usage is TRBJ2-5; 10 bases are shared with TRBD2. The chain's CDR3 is CATREGLAEETQYF. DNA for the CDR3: TGTGCCACCCGCGAAGGACTAGCGGAAGAGACCCAGTACTTC.